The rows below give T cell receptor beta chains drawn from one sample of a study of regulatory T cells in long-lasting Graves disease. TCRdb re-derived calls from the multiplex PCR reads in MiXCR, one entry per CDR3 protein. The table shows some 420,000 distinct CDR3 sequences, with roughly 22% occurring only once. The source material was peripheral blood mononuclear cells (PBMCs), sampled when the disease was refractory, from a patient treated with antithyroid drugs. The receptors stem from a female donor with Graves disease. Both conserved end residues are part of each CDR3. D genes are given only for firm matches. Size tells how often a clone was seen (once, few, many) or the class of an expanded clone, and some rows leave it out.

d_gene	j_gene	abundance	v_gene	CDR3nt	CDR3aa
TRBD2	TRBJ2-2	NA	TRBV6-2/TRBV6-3	TGTGCCAGCAGTTACCGGGGACTAGCGGGATTGTTCGACACCCGGGAGCTGTTTTTT	CASSYRGLAGLFDTRELFF
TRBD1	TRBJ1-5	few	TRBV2	TGTGCCAGCAGTGGGACAGGGGGCCGCAATCAGCCCCAGCATTTT	CASSGTGGRNQPQHF
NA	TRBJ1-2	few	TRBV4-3	TGCGCCAGCAGCCAAGATCGGGGGAACAACTATGGCTACACCTTC	CASSQDRGNNYGYTF
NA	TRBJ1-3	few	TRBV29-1	TGCAGCGTTGAAGTGAGGAGCTCTGGAAACACCATATATTTT	CSVEVRSSGNTIYF
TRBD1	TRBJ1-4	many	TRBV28	TGTGCCAGCAGTTTCTCAGGGGGCGGAGGGCATGAAAAACTGTTTTTT	CASSFSGGGGHEKLFF
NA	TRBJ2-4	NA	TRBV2	TGTGCCAGCAGCGTAGCGGCGATTGGGGCCAAAAACATTCAGTACTTC	CASSVAAIGAKNIQYF
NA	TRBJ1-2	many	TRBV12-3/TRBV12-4	TGTGCCAGCAGTGCCGAGACCATTACCCTCTATGGCTACACCTTC	CASSAETITLYGYTF
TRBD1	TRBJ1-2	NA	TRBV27	TGTGCCAGCAGTTCGCTAAGGGACAGGCCTACTAACTATGGCTACACCTTC	CASSSLRDRPTNYGYTF
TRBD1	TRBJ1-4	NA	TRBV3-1	TGTGCCAGCAGCCAAAATCCCAGACAGGGGATGAATGAAAAACTGTTTTTT	CASSQNPRQGMNEKLFF
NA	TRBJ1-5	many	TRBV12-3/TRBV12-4	TGTGCCAGCACCCTTAATCCAGGCAATAGCAATCAGCCCCAGCATTTT	CASTLNPGNSNQPQHF
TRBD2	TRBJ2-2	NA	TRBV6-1	TGTGCCAGTACCACCTTTGGTAGCGGGATCTCCGGGGAGCTGTTTTTT	CASTTFGSGISGELFF
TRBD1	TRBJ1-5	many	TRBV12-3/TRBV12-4	TGTGCCAGCAGTTCGAGGGACAGCCTTTATCAGCCCCAGCATTTT	CASSSRDSLYQPQHF
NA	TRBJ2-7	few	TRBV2	TGTGCCAGCAGACCTGGGGGGGCTCCCTACGAGCAGTACTTC	CASRPGGAPYEQYF
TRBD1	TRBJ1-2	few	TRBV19	TGTGCCAGTAGTTTCCTGACAGGGGGCGCGGCACATGGCTACACCTTC	CASSFLTGGAAHGYTF